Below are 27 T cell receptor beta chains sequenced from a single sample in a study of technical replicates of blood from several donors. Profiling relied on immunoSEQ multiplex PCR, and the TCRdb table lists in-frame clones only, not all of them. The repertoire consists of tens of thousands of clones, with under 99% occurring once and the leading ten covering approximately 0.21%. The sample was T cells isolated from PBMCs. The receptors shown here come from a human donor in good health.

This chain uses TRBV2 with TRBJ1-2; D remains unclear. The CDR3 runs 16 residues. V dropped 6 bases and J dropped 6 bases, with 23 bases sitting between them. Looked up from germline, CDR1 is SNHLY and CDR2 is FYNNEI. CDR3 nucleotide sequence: TGTGCCAGCAGCGAATCTGTTCCGGGAGGGAGGGATGGCTACACCTTC. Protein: CASSESVPGGRDGYTF.

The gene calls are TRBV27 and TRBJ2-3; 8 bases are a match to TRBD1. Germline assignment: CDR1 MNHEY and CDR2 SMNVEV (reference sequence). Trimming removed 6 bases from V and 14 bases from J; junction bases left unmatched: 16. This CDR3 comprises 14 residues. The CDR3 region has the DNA TGTGCCAGCAGCCCGGCCTTGGCAGGACAGGGATTGTATTTT. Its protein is CASSPALAGQGLYF.

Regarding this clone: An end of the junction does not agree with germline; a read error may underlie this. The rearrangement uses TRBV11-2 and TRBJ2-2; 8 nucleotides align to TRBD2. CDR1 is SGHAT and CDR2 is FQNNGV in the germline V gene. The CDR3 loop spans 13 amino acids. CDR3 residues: CGGGPMNTGELFF. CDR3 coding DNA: TGCGGCGGGGGGCCGATGAACACCGGGGAGCTGTTTTTT.

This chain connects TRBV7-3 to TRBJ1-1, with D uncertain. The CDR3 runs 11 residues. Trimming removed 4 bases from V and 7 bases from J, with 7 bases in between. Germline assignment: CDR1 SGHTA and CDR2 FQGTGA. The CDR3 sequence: CASSSGSEAFF. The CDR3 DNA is TGTGCCAGCAGCTCCGGGAGTGAAGCTTTCTTT.

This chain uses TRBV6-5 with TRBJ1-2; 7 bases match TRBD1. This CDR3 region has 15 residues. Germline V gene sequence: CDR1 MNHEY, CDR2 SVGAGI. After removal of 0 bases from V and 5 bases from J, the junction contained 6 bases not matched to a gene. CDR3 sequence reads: CASSYSRDSPYGYTF. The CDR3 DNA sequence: TGTGCCAGCAGTTACTCGCGGGACAGCCCTTATGGCTACACCTTC.

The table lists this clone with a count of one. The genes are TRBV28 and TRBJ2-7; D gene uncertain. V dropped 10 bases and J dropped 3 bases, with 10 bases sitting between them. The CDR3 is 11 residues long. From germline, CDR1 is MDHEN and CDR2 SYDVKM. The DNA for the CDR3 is TGTGCCACCACCACGAGCTACGAGCAGTACTTC. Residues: CATTTSYEQYF.

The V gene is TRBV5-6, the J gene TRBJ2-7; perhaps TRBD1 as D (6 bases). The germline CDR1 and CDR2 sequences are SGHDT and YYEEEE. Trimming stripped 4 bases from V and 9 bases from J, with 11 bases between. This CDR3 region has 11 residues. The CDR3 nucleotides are TGTGCCAGCAGCATCACAGGGATGCAGTACTTC. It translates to CASSITGMQYF.

DNA of the CDR3: TGTGCCAGCAGTCCCCAGACCTCGTCCGGGACAACCCTCGACGAGCAGTACTTC. It codes for CASSPQTSSGTTLDEQYF. This chain links TRBV27 with TRBJ2-7; weak D call: TRBD1 (6 bases). The V end was cut by 5 bases, the J end by 5 bases, with 28 bases between. This CDR3 is 18 amino acids long. The germline CDR1 and CDR2 sequences are MNHEY and SMNVEV (reference sequence).

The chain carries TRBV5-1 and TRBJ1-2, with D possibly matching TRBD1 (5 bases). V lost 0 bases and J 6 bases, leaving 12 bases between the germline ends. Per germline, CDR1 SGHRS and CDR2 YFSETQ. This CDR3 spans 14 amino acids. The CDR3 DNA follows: TGCGCCAGCAGCTTGGCCCGGGGGAGTGATGGCTACACCTTC. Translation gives CASSLARGSDGYTF.

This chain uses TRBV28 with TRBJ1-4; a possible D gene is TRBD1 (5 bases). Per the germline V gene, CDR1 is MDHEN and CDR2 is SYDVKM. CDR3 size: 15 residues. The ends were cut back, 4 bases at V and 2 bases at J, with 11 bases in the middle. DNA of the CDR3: TGTGCCAGCAGTTCCGCGGGGGGGACTAATGAAAAACTGTTTTTT. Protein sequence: CASSSAGGTNEKLFF.

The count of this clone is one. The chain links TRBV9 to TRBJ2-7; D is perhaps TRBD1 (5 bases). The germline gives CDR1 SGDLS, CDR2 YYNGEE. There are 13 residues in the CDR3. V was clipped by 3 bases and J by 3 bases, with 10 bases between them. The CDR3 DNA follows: TGTGCCAGCAGCGCACAGGTAAACTACGAGCAGTACTTC. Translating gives CASSAQVNYEQYF.

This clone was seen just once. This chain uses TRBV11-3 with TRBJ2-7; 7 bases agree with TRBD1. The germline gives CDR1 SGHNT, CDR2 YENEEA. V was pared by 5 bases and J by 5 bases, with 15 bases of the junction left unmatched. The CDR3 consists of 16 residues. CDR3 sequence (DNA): TGTGCCAGCAGCCCAACTTCGACAGGGTCTAACCACGAGCAGTACTTC. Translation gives CASSPTSTGSNHEQYF.

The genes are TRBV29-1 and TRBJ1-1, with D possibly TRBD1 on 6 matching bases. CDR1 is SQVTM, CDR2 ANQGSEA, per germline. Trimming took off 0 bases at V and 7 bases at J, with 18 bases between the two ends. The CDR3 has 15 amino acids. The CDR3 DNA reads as TGCAGCGTTGAAGAGGGGCGGGGGGCCCCCTTTGAAGCTTTCTTT. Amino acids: CSVEEGRGAPFEAFF.

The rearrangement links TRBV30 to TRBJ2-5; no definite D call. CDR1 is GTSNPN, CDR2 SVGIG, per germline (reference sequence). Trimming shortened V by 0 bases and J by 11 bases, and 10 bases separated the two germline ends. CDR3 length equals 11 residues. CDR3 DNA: TGTGCCTGGAGTGTACGTAGAGAGCAGTACTTC. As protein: CAWSVRREQYF.

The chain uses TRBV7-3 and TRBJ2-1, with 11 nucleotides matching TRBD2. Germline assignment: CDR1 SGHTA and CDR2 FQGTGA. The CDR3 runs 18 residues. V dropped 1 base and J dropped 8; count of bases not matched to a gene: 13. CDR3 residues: CASSLRLTSGTGRHEQFF. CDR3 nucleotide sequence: TGTGCCAGCAGCTTAAGGCTGACTAGCGGGACCGGCCGACATGAGCAGTTCTTC.

The CDR3 region is CASSRLLAPTNEKLFF. For the CDR3, the DNA is TGCGCCAGCAGCCGGCTCTTGGCCCCAACTAATGAAAAACTGTTTTTT. This chain uses TRBV4-3 with TRBJ1-4; D gene unclear. The germline gives CDR1 LGHNA, CDR2 YSLEER. The CDR3 contains 16 residues. The V end was cut by 4 bases, the J end by 0 bases, with 12 bases between.

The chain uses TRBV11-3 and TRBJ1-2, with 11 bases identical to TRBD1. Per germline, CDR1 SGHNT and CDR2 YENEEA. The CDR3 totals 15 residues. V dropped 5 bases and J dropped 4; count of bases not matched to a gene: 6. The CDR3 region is CASSAGQGAAYGYTF. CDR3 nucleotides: TGTGCCAGCAGCGCAGGACAGGGGGCGGCCTATGGCTACACCTTC.

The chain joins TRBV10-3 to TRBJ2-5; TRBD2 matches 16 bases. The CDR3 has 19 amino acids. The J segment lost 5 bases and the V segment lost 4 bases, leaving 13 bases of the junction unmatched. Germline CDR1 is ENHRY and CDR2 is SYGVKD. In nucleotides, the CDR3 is TGTGCCATCAGTGGGCTTAAACCGGGACTAGCGGGAGGGATGGAGACCCAGTACTTC. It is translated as CAISGLKPGLAGGMETQYF.

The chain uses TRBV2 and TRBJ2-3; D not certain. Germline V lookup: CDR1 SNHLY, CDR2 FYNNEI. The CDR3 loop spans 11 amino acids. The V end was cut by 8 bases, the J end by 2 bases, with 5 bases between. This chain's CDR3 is CASPVTDTQYF. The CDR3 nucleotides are TGTGCCAGCCCAGTCACAGATACGCAGTATTTT. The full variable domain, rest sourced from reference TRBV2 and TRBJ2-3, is EPEVTQTPSHQVTQMGQEVILRCVPISNHLYFYWYRQILGQKVEFLVSFYNNEISEKSEIFDDQFSVERPDGSNFTLKIRSTKLEDSAMYFCASPVTDTQYFGPGTRLTVL.

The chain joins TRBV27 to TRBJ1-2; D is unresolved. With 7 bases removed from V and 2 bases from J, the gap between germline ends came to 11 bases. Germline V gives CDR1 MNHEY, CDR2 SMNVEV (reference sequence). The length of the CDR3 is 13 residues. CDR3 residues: CASTPGGNYGYTF. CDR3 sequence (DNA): TGTGCCAGCACCCCAGGCGGGAACTATGGCTACACCTTC.

The CDR3 coding sequence is TGTGCCTGGAATAACAGACAGAGCTCCTACGAGCAGTACTTC. This gives the protein CAWNNRQSSYEQYF. The rearrangement joins TRBV30 to TRBJ2-7, with D possibly being TRBD1 (5 bases). CDR3 length equals 14 residues. Per germline, CDR1 GTSNPN and CDR2 SVGIG (reference sequence). V shed 4 bases and J shed 0 bases, with 13 bases lying between them.

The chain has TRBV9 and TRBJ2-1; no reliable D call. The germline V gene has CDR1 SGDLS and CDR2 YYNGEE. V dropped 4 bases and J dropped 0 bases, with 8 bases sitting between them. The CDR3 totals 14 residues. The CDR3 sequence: CASSSPNSYNEQFF. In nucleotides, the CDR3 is TGTGCCAGCAGCTCCCCTAACTCCTACAATGAGCAGTTCTTC.

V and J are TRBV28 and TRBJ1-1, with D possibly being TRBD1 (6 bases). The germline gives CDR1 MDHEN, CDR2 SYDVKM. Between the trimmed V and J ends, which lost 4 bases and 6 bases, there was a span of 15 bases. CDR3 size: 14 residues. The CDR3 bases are TGTGCCAGCAGTTGGGGGGGCGGGACGGCTGAAGCTTTCTTT. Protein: CASSWGGGTAEAFF.

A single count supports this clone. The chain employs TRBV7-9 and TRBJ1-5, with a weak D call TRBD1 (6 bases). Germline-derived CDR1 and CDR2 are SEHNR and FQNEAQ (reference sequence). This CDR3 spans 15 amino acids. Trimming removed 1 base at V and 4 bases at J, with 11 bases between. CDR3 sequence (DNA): TGTGCCAGCAGCTTAGGGGGACACCCAAATCAGCCCCAGCATTTT. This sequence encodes CASSLGGHPNQPQHF.

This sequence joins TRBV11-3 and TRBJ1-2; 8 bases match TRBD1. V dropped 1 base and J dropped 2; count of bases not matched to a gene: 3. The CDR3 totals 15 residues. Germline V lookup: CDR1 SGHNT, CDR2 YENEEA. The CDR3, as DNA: TGTGCCAGCAGCTTAGTGACAGGGGTGAACTATGGCTACACCTTC. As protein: CASSLVTGVNYGYTF.

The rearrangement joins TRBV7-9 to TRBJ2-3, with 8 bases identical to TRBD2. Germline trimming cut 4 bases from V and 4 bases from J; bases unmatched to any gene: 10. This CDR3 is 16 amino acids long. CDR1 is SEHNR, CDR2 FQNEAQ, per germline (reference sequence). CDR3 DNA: TGTGCCAGCAGCTCGCCAGGACTAGCCGAAGCAGATACGCAGTATTTT. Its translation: CASSSPGLAEADTQYF.

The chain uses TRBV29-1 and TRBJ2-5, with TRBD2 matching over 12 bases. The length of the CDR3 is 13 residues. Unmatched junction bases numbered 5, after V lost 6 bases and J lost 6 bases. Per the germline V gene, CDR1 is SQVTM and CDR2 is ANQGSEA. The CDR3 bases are TGCAGCGTGAGGACTAGCGGGATCCAGACCCAGTACTTC. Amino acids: CSVRTSGIQTQYF.